These 6 T cell receptor beta chains share one sample of origin, sequenced in a study of cytomegalovirus exposure and HLA in healthy donors. Primers: 60 Vbeta forward and 13 Jbeta reverse. The method was immunoSEQ multiplex PCR; TCRdb's version includes in-frame clones alone and lacks a portion of them. This sample contains some 70,000 clones. Material: PBMCs. Receptors originate from a man aged 35 to 55 in good health and CMV-seronegative.

The genes are TRBV30 and TRBJ1-5, with D perhaps TRBD1 (5 bases). This CDR3 is 12 amino acids long. Germline CDR1 GTSNPN, CDR2 SVGIG (reference sequence). The V end was cut by 5 bases, the J end by 5 bases, with 10 bases between. CDR3 sequence (DNA): TGTGCCTGGGGGACTGACGATCAGCCCCAGCATTTT. This gives the protein CAWGTDDQPQHF.

The chain uses TRBV7-9 and TRBJ2-1; TRBD1 matches 9 bases. The length of the CDR3 is 15 residues. The germline gives CDR1 SEHNR, CDR2 FQNEAQ (reference sequence). The trim removed 5 bases at V and 4 bases at J, leaving 6 bases unmatched. CDR3 coding DNA: TGTGCCAGCAGCCTACAGGGGGCGTTATACAATGAGCAGTTCTTC. Amino acids: CASSLQGALYNEQFF.

This chain joins TRBV5-1 and TRBJ2-2; 8 bases are shared with TRBD1. Germline V gene sequence: CDR1 SGHRS, CDR2 YFSETQ. The CDR3 extends over 14 amino acids. J was trimmed by 4 bases and V by 4 bases; bases with no gene match: 3. In DNA form, the CDR3 reads TGCGCCAGCAGCAAGGACAGGGCCACCGGGGAGCTGTTTTTT. Encoded protein: CASSKDRATGELFF.

The chain is built from TRBV5-1 and TRBJ1-1; D gene unclear. The CDR3 extends over 16 amino acids. Germline assignment: CDR1 SGHRS and CDR2 YFSETQ. The V end was cut by 1 base, the J end by 1 base, with 14 bases between. CDR3 coding DNA: TGCGCCAGCAGCTTGTTTACGGCGGGCAAGAACACTGAAGCTTTCTTT. It specifies CASSLFTAGKNTEAFF. The full variable domain, in which reference TRBV5-1 and TRBJ1-1 provide the parts outside the CDR3, is KAGVTQTPRYLIKTRGQQVTLSCSPISGHRSVSWYQQTPGQGLQFLFEYFSETQRNKGNFPGRFSGRQFSNSRSEMNVSTLELGDSALYLCASSLFTAGKNTEAFFGQGTRLTVV.

This chain links TRBV4-2 with TRBJ2-3; possibly TRBD1 for D (6 bases). Germline V gene sequence: CDR1 LGHNA, CDR2 YNFKEQ. Trimming took 4 bases from V and 0 from J, leaving 14 bases between them. The CDR3 consists of 16 residues. Here the CDR3 reads CASSPRDTPSTDTQYF. CDR3 sequence (DNA): TGTGCCAGCAGCCCAAGGGACACACCTAGCACAGATACGCAGTATTTT.

The gene calls are TRBV5-1 and TRBJ1-1, with 9 bases that match TRBD1. The CDR3 loop spans 17 amino acids. V shed 4 bases and J 4 bases; nucleotides not matched to a gene: 14. CDR1 is SGHRS, CDR2 YFSETQ, per germline. The CDR3 here is CASSPFTGGAGGTEAFF. Here the CDR3 DNA reads TGCGCCAGCAGCCCCTTTACAGGGGGCGCAGGAGGCACTGAAGCTTTCTTT.